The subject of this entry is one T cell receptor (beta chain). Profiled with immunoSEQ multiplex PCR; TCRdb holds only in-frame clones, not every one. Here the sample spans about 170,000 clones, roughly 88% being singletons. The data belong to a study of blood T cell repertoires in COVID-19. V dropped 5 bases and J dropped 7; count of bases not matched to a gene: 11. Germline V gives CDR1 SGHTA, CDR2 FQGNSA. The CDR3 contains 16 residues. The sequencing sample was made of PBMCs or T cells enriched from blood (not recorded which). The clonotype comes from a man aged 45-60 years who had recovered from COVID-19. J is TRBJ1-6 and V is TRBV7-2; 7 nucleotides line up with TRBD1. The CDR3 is CASSAGGGQKNSPLHF. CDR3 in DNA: TGTGCCAGCAGCGCGGGGGGGGGACAGAAGAATTCACCCCTCCACTTT.